This record looks at one TCR beta chain sequence and its context. Its antigen is still unknown. Nothing much larger sits one base from this clone, and base qualities are not available. This sample was taken from a study of blood T cell repertoires in COVID-19 (TCRdb year 2020). Looking at the study overall: Samples covering the acute and convalescent phases of COVID-19 were provided by collaborators in the United States, Italy and Spain. Subjects who had been exposed to COVID-19, were actively infected with it, or had recovered from it provided the deeply sampled blood TCRbeta repertoires that made up the dataset. Where HLA class I and class II types were available, the types were taken from metadata supplied by the sample provider, not from assay-based typing. Sample metadata almost always included a de-identified subject ID, COVID-19 status, age in years and sex. The repertoires were made available in a free public database intended to serve as a resource for research on the immune response to SARS-CoV-2. The prospective study material was composed of cDNA or gDNA derived from T cells, B-cell-depleted T cells, or PBMCs. Samples came from the ongoing ImmuneRACE study (first 160 participants) plus 1,254 subjects from 6 global collaborators.

The full study reports these points: Clinical and demographic metadata were provided uncurated, with the amount varying by source and participant.

The junction shows trimming of 1 base on V and 3 bases on J, plus 16 bases between the germline ends. Sequences WSHSY (CDR1) and SAAADI (CDR2) are obtained from the germline V gene. The CDR3 starts with the cysteine, ends with the phenylalanine, and has 17 residues. The kept DNA is CDR3 alone, 51 bases in frame from the first base. Each collaborating institution followed its own protocols to collect whole blood in K2EDTA tubes. For TCRbeta analysis, collaborators shipped samples in one of three forms: frozen whole blood, isolated PBMCs, or DNA extracted from either of those sample types. TCRbeta CDR3 regions were amplified from genomic DNA using the immunoSEQ Assay, a bias-controlled multiplex PCR. Concerning the study's data processing: The number of nucleated cells in each sample was estimated from the amplification of reference gene primers within the assay. To quantify the absolute abundance of each unique TCRbeta CDR3 rearrangement, sequence reads were collapsed and filtered. For each sample, productive Simpson clonality was calculated by taking the square root of Simpson's diversity index across productive rearrangements. TCRdb carries this immuneACCESS record with in-frame sequences only. Its versions omit some clonotypes, under half of them owing to an unresolved V gene in the studies checked, with the rest unexplained. That table supplies the V and J calls and clone size; D and trimming were determined from the DNA. This sample lists 250,000 to 300,000 clones; under 90% were detected once. In total, the top ten clones hold roughly 2.9% of the sample.

The sequence derives from a woman in her sixties or seventies with active or convalescent COVID-19. The chain couples TRBV10-2 to TRBJ1-5; the D gene is possibly TRBD1, with 5 bases matching. Sequenced input: peripheral blood. The CDR3 is CASSEFVGRRPNQPQHF. DNA sequence: TGCGCCAGCAGTGAGTTTGTGGGGCGCCGGCCCAATCAGCCCCAGCATTTT.